Below, one TCR beta chain is given with its context. Its antigen remains unidentified. The time point is: week 47, end of study. Topical imiquimod was applied with each vaccine dose, which held 300 ug of mutant IDH1 20-mer peptide. Patients received eight vaccinations in weeks 1, 3, 5, 7, 11, 15, 19, 23. CDR3 length: 13 residues. Germline lookup yields CDR1 MNHEY and CDR2 SVGAGI. V lost 5 bases to trimming and J lost 2 bases, with 9 bases between them. TCRdb's table, derived via immunoSEQ multiplex PCR, lists solely in-frame clones and lacks some. Here the sample spans fewer than 35,000 clones, roughly 84% being singletons. These data come from a study of a mutant IDH1 vaccine in newly diagnosed glioma. In the study overall: Vaccine administration was initiated 4-6 weeks following radiotherapy alone, or with temozolomide cycles.

The chain employs TRBV6-5 and TRBJ2-5, with D tentatively TRBD1 (5 bases). The source material was PBMCs, sampled from a glioma patient whose treatment included an IDH1 peptide vaccine. The source of this sequence is a man in his thirties or forties with glioma. CDR3 protein: CASSRRQQETQYF. CDR3 coding DNA: TGTGCCAGCAGTCGCCGACAGCAAGAGACCCAGTACTTC.